This TCR beta chain is from a study of shared clonotypes between healthy human individuals. Study-wide results and limits: Approximately 4.5% was the fraction of naive CD4 clonotypes found shared across a few donors.

The length of the CDR3 is 15 residues. The germline V gene encodes CDR1 SGDLS and CDR2 YYNGEE. V lost 4 bases and J lost 0; bases outside the gene matches: 3. Produced via immunoSEQ multiplex PCR; TCRdb's table is partial and in-frame only. The sample has about 600,000 clones; about 95% are singletons. In this sample, this clone turned up once. Its cognate antigen is unknown. The naive CD8 subset, CD45RO-negative cells positively selected for CCR7, excluded terminally differentiated effector memory CD45RA+ cells. All participating donors were Caucasian adults from Nashville, Tennessee. The rearrangement links TRBV9 to TRBJ2-1, with TRBD2 matching over 8 bases. Sequencing input: naive CD8+ T cells sorted from blood. The clonotype comes from a woman aged 25 to 39 in good health. CDR3 nucleotides: TGTGCCAGCAGCCAAAGCGGGAGCTCCTACAATGAGCAGTTCTTC. This sequence encodes CASSQSGSSYNEQFF.